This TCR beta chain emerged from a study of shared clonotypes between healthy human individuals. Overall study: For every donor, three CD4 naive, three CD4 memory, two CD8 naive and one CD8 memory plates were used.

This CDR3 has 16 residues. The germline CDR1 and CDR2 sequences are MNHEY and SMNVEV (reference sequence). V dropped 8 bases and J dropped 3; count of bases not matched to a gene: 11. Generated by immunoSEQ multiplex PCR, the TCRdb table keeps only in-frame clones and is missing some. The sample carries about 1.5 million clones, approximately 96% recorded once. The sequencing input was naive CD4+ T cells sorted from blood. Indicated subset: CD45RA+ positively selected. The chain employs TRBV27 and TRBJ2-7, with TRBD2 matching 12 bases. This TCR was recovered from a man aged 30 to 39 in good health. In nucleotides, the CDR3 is TGTGCCAGCTCGAGGCTAGCGGGAGGGCCTCGCTACGAGCAGTACTTC. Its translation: CASSRLAGGPRYEQYF.